Described below is a single T cell receptor (beta chain) sequence and its context. Its target is not known. Amplification used 60 Vbeta primers and 13 Jbeta primers. Using immunoSEQ multiplex PCR, the repertoire was profiled, and TCRdb retains in-frame clones only, with some absent. The sample lists about 130,000 clones, approximately 79% seen once, with roughly 4.5% in the top ten. V lost 1 base and J lost 3, with 9 bases in between. This CDR3 is 15 amino acids long. Germline values: CDR1 SGHAT, CDR2 FQDESV (reference sequence). The data stem from a study of cytomegalovirus exposure and HLA in healthy donors. General observations from the study: Sequencing likely caused a cluster of highly shared sequence variants.

Healthy bone marrow donors made up the donor group. What was sequenced was PBMCs. V usage is TRBV11-1 and J usage is TRBJ2-2; D not resolved. The TCR comes from a man in his late teens or twenties in good health and CMV-seropositive. The CDR3 here is CASSLVAVYTGELFF. Written as DNA, the CDR3 is TGTGCCAGCAGCTTAGTGGCGGTGTACACCGGGGAGCTGTTTTTT.